This entry is about one TCR beta chain. The antigen is undetermined. These data come from a study of cytomegalovirus exposure and HLA in healthy donors. In the study overall: An early data release held some 85 million unique TCRs from HLA-typed donors.

General study findings and limits: Researchers had no immune exposure information except CMV serostatus available.

V shed 5 bases and J 3 bases; nucleotides not matched to a gene: 2. There are 14 residues in the CDR3. Per germline, CDR1 MNHNY and CDR2 SVGAGI (reference sequence). A multiplex PCR was run with 60 Vbeta primers and 13 Jbeta primers. Sequencing was performed with immunoSEQ multiplex PCR; in TCRdb, only in-frame clones are kept and a portion is missing. The sample records about 160,000 clones, 60% to 80% being singletons. The sequence came from a man under 40 in good health and CMV-seropositive. The chain employs TRBV6-6 and TRBJ2-7; 12 bases align to TRBD2. Material for sequencing was PBMCs. CDR3 sequence reads: CASSKTSGGYEQYF. CDR3 nucleotides: TGTGCCAGCAGTAAGACTAGCGGGGGCTACGAGCAGTACTTC.